Following are 18 T cell receptor beta chains from one sample sequenced in a study of T-cell reconstitution after alpha-beta-depleted transplantation in children. Molecular barcoding with unique molecular identifiers was used for the TCRbeta library. TCRdb fed the PCR reads into MiXCR, producing one record per CDR3 protein. Of hundreds of thousands of distinct CDR3 sequences in the sample, around 17% were seen once. Material: PBMCs from the stem cell graft donor, obtained from the stem cell graft. The source of these receptors is a human donor who donated a stem cell graft to a child with acute myeloid leukemia.

The J gene is TRBJ1-5, the V gene TRBV5-1; 9 nucleotides line up with TRBD1. The CDR3 has 18 residues. Germline loops: CDR1 SGHRS, CDR2 YFSETQ. V shed 4 bases and J 0 bases; nucleotides not matched to a gene: 11. CDR3 protein: CASSTKEGQGYSNQPQHF. The DNA for the CDR3 is TGCGCCAGCAGCACGAAAGAAGGACAGGGGTATAGCAATCAGCCCCAGCATTTT.

In the case of this clonotype: At one end, the junction sequence differs from germline, possibly due to a read error. V is TRBV20-1 and J is TRBJ1-1, with D possibly matching TRBD1 (6 bases). The CDR3 runs to 12 residues. The germline gives CDR1 DFQATT, CDR2 SNEGSKA (reference sequence). DNA for the CDR3: TGCAGTGCTAGTAGGGGGGACACTGACGCTTTCTTT. It is translated as CSASRGDTDAFF.

The chain recombines TRBV5-1 with TRBJ2-5, with 8 bases fitting TRBD1. The CDR3 is 15 amino acids. The ends lost 2 bases at V and 5 bases at J; junction bases unmatched: 8. Per the germline V gene, CDR1 is SGHRS and CDR2 is YFSETQ. CDR3 sequence reads: CASSLLDRVRETQYF. The CDR3 coding sequence is TGCGCCAGCAGCTTATTGGACAGGGTTCGTGAGACCCAGTACTTC.

This clonotype was seen a handful of times. This chain joins TRBV7-8 and TRBJ1-1, with no clear D. Trimming shortened V by 5 bases and J by 3 bases, and 16 bases separated the two germline ends. There are 15 residues in the CDR3. Germline CDR1 and CDR2: SGHVS and FQNEAQ. The CDR3 protein is CASSTRRGRDTEAFF. The CDR3 DNA is TGTGCCAGCAGCACCCGACGGGGTCGAGACACTGAAGCTTTCTTT.

This clonotype was counted only a few times. This chain connects TRBV4-3 to TRBJ1-5, with 7 bases identical to TRBD1. Per the germline V gene, CDR1 is LGHNA and CDR2 is YSLEER. CDR3 length: 16 amino acids. V shed 1 base and J 4 bases; nucleotides not matched to a gene: 7. CDR3: CASSQAPGTANQPQHF. In DNA form, the CDR3 reads TGCGCCAGCAGCCAAGCTCCCGGGACAGCTAATCAGCCCCAGCATTTT.

This clonotype has a count of ten or more. At one end the junction does not follow the germline gene, possibly because of a read error. The chain employs TRBV12-3 or TRBV12-4 and TRBJ1-5; a possible D gene is TRBD1 (5 bases). The CDR3 is made up of 13 amino acids. CDR3 in DNA: TGTTCCAGCAGTTGGGACCCCAATCAGCCCCAGCATTTT. This encodes CSSSWDPNQPQHF.

This clonotype was seen repeatedly, ten times or more. The chain recombines TRBV29-1 with TRBJ2-1, with D possibly matching TRBD1 (6 bases). This CDR3 region has 15 residues. Trimming removed 5 bases from V and 2 bases from J, with 16 bases in between. Per the germline V gene, CDR1 is SQVTM and CDR2 is ANQGSEA. The CDR3 region has the DNA TGCAGCGTTCAGGACCTCGAGGGGGCCTACAATGAGCAGTTCTTC. It specifies CSVQDLEGAYNEQFF.

This clonotype was seen at least ten times. V gene TRBV29-1 combines with J gene TRBJ2-1; D gene ambiguous. This CDR3 comprises 13 residues. CDR1 and CDR2 (germline): SQVTM, ANQGSEA. V gave up 4 bases and J gave up 4 bases, with 11 bases separating them. The CDR3 sequence: CSVVSFLYNEQFF. DNA for the CDR3: TGCAGCGTTGTCTCGTTCCTTTACAATGAGCAGTTCTTC.

The rearrangement links TRBV20-1 to TRBJ2-1; no clear D gene. In germline, CDR1 is DFQATT, CDR2 SNEGSKA (reference sequence). V was shortened by 1 base and J by 4 bases, with 14 bases between the two germline ends. The CDR3 sequence is 15 residues long. The CDR3 region is CSARGLRHQYNEQFF. The CDR3 DNA is TGCAGTGCTAGAGGCCTGAGACACCAATACAATGAGCAGTTCTTC.

This clonotype was seen many times. V and J are TRBV20-1 and TRBJ2-7; 10 bases line up with TRBD2. CDR3 size: 13 residues. Germline V gene sequence: CDR1 DFQATT, CDR2 SNEGSKA (reference sequence). J gave up 6 bases and V 6 bases, and 8 bases lay outside the gene matches. The CDR3 region has the DNA TGCAGTGCCCGGACTAGCGGCGCGGTCGAGCAGTACTTC. This sequence encodes CSARTSGAVEQYF.

This clonotype was seen at least ten times. The genes are TRBV7-2 and TRBJ2-1; 7 bases are shared with TRBD1. Unmatched junction bases numbered 5, after V lost 6 bases and J lost 6 bases. This CDR3 comprises 13 residues. Per germline, CDR1 SGHTA and CDR2 FQGNSA. The CDR3 loop reads CASRRRQGNEQFF. CDR3 bases: TGTGCCAGCAGGCGAAGACAGGGCAATGAGCAGTTCTTC.

This clonotype was found many times. The chain is built from TRBV20-1 and TRBJ2-2; D gene ambiguous. Trimming cost V 3 bases and J 6 bases, with 17 bases left between them. The CDR3 runs 15 residues. Germline values: CDR1 DFQATT, CDR2 SNEGSKA (reference sequence). The CDR3 here is CSARKGGERAGELFF. The CDR3 region has the DNA TGCAGTGCTAGGAAGGGCGGCGAACGGGCCGGGGAGCTGTTTTTT.

This chain connects TRBV7-3 to TRBJ2-3; D might be TRBD2 (6 bases). From germline, CDR1 is SGHTA and CDR2 FQGTGA. The CDR3 is 15 amino acids. The V and J ends lost 5 bases and 0 bases respectively, with 12 bases between them. This CDR3 is CASSETRISTDTQYF. The CDR3 coding sequence is TGTGCCAGCAGCGAGACTAGAATCAGCACAGATACGCAGTATTTT.

The chain combines TRBV10-3 with TRBJ1-1; D uncertain. Germline lookup yields CDR1 ENHRY and CDR2 SYGVKD. CDR3 length: 14 amino acids. Trimming left V 0 bases short and J 4 bases short, with 9 bases between. The CDR3 region is CAISESTGITEAFF. The CDR3, as DNA: TGTGCCATCAGTGAGTCGACCGGGATCACTGAAGCTTTCTTT.

This clonotype has a count of ten or more. The CDR3 sequence: CASSYSKQGARGNQPQHF. DNA of the CDR3: TGTGCCAGCAGTTACTCAAAACAGGGGGCAAGGGGCAATCAGCCCCAGCATTTT. The rearrangement links TRBV6-5 to TRBJ1-5, with 9 bases matching TRBD1. Trimming removed 0 bases from V and 2 bases from J; junction bases left unmatched: 8. CDR1 and CDR2 (germline): MNHEY, SVGAGI. This CDR3 region has 18 residues.

This clonotype was detected ten times or more. The chain uses TRBV30 and TRBJ1-2; perhaps TRBD1 as D (5 bases). The germline CDR1 and CDR2 sequences are GTSNPN and SVGIG (reference sequence). V was cut by 1 base and J by 4 bases, with 22 bases left in between. CDR3 length: 17 amino acids. Written as DNA, the CDR3 is TGTGCCTGGAGTGCAGACGGCCTGTCAGGGACTCTCTATGGCTACACCTTC. Encoded protein: CAWSADGLSGTLYGYTF.

This clonotype was counted at least ten times. The V call is TRBV5-5, the J call TRBJ2-2; TRBD2 matches at 12 bases. With 2 bases clipped from V and 0 bases from J, the junction kept 2 bases outside the gene matches. The CDR3 extends over 17 amino acids. Germline V gives CDR1 SGHKS, CDR2 YYEKEE (reference sequence). CDR3 region: CASSFGLAGSNTGELFF. The DNA of the CDR3 is TGTGCCAGCAGCTTCGGACTAGCGGGGTCGAACACCGGGGAGCTGTTTTTT.

This clonotype was counted at least ten times. This chain connects TRBV7-2 to TRBJ2-1; 9 nucleotides match TRBD2. The CDR3 runs to 15 residues. V was clipped by 5 bases and J by 5 bases; unmatched bases: 7. From germline, CDR1 is SGHTA and CDR2 FQGNSA. CDR3 sequence reads: CASSPDSGGHNEQFF. The CDR3 bases are TGTGCCAGCAGCCCGGATAGCGGGGGCCACAATGAGCAGTTCTTC.